This T cell receptor (beta chain) emerged from a study of lymphopenia after photon versus proton radiotherapy. Whole-study results and caveats: After the lymphocyte nadir, photon-treated repertoires showed oligoclonal expansion, especially of CD8+ Temra cells.

Some clones are missing from TCRdb's copy, which holds only in-frame ones; the method was immunoSEQ multiplex PCR. The sample lists about 65,000 clones, about nine tenths occurring once. The CDR3 totals 13 residues. This clone occurred a few times. Its antigen is undetermined. J is TRBJ1-1 and V is TRBV21-1; the table's D call, TRBD1, has no DNA check behind it. TRBV21-1 is noted as a pseudogene. The starting material was peripheral blood, obtained from a patient treated with proton-based radiotherapy. The source is a man older than 75 with esophageal cancer. CDR3 sequence (DNA): TGTGCCAGCGAACAGGGAAAGGACACTGAAGCTTTCTTT. Its translation: CASEQGKDTEAFF.